Following are 19 T cell receptor beta chains from one sample sequenced in a study of response to subunit inactivated influenza vaccine. MiXCR, run by TCRdb on the RT-PCR reads, gives a single entry per CDR3 protein. The table records 150,000 to 200,000 distinct CDR3 sequences, about 10% of them present only once. Sequences were derived from non-naive T cells sorted from PBMCs, sampled on the day of vaccination. The receptors were gathered from a man aged 45-60 years who received an inactivated influenza vaccine.

This clonotype was picked up many times. The chain combines TRBV18 with TRBJ1-1; maybe TRBD1 (6 bases). From germline, CDR1 is KGHSH and CDR2 LQKENI. This CDR3 contains 16 residues. The V end was cut by 1 base, the J end by 0 bases, with 12 bases between. The CDR3 DNA follows: TGTGCCAGCTCACCACGACAGGCGCCCTTGAACACTGAAGCTTTCTTT. The encoded protein is CASSPRQAPLNTEAFF. Drawing the rest from reference TRBV18 and TRBJ1-1, the complete variable domain is NAGVMQNPRHLVRRRGQEARLRCSPMKGHSHVYWYRQLPEEGLKFMVYLQKENIIDESGMPKERFSAEFPKEGPSILRIQQVVRGDSAAYFCASSPRQAPLNTEAFFGQGTRLTVV.

This clonotype occurred a few times. The chain links TRBV12-3 or TRBV12-4 to TRBJ2-5, with a possible D match to TRBD2 (7 bases). Trimming shortened V by 2 bases and J by 6 bases, and 13 bases separated the two germline ends. The CDR3 covers 14 residues. CDR3 nucleotides: TGTGCCAGCAGTTTAAGGGGGGGGGCAAAGACCCAGTACTTC. It translates to CASSLRGGAKTQYF.

The chain employs TRBV2 and TRBJ2-5, with 9 nucleotides matching TRBD2. CDR1 is SNHLY and CDR2 is FYNNEI in the germline V gene. The CDR3 consists of 15 residues. V lost 2 bases, J lost 5 bases, and 6 bases stayed unmatched. CDR3 amino acids: CASSESSGEWETQYF. CDR3 nucleotide sequence: TGTGCCAGCAGTGAATCTAGCGGGGAGTGGGAGACCCAGTACTTC.

The chain is built from TRBV4-2 and TRBJ1-1; no clear D. The CDR3 runs 13 residues. V was pared by 4 bases and J by 6 bases, with 12 bases between. CDR1 is LGHNA and CDR2 is YNFKEQ in the germline V gene. The CDR3 sequence is CASSPRDLSEAFF. The CDR3 region has the DNA TGTGCCAGCAGCCCTCGGGATTTGTCTGAAGCTTTCTTT.

This clonotype was seen only a few times. The gene calls are TRBV7-9 and TRBJ2-5; perhaps TRBD1 as D (6 bases). CDR1 is SEHNR, CDR2 FQNEAQ, per germline (reference sequence). The CDR3 covers 14 residues. The V gene lost 4 bases and the J gene lost 1 base, with 10 bases spanning the gap. CDR3 in DNA: TGTGCCAGCAGCTATACAGGGATCCAAGAGACCCAGTACTTC. It is translated as CASSYTGIQETQYF.

This clonotype was observed a handful of times. The chain couples TRBV18 to TRBJ1-2; 7 bases fit TRBD1. Germline-derived CDR1 and CDR2 are KGHSH and LQKENI. Trimming removed 5 bases from V and 2 bases from J; junction bases left unmatched: 11. The CDR3 consists of 16 residues. The CDR3 protein is CASSTYRDRANYGYTF. CDR3 nucleotides: TGTGCCAGCTCAACCTACCGGGACAGAGCGAACTATGGCTACACCTTC. Based on the CDR3 plus reference TRBV18 and TRBJ1-2, the full variable domain is NAGVMQNPRHLVRRRGQEARLRCSPMKGHSHVYWYRQLPEEGLKFMVYLQKENIIDESGMPKERFSAEFPKEGPSILRIQQVVRGDSAAYFCASSTYRDRANYGYTFGSGTRLTVV.

This clonotype was detected a few times. J is TRBJ2-3 and V is TRBV29-1; maybe TRBD1 (5 bases). In germline, CDR1 is SQVTM, CDR2 ANQGSEA. CDR3 size: 14 residues. Trimming stripped 7 bases from V and 0 bases from J, with 14 bases between. The CDR3 region has the DNA TGCAGCGGACAGCAAAGAACTAGCACAGATACGCAGTATTTT. Translation: CSGQQRTSTDTQYF.

The rearrangement joins TRBV27 to TRBJ1-2, with D possibly matching TRBD1 (6 bases). Trimming took 5 bases from V and 2 from J, leaving 12 bases between them. In germline, CDR1 is MNHEY, CDR2 SMNVEV (reference sequence). The CDR3 is 14 residues long. The CDR3, as DNA: TGTGCCAGCAGTCCCCTCACAGGGAACTATGGCTACACCTTC. Translation gives CASSPLTGNYGYTF.

In its sample, this clonotype was seen many times. V is TRBV10-3 and J is TRBJ2-3, with no clear D. Germline CDR1 is ENHRY and CDR2 is SYGVKD. There are 13 residues in the CDR3. V lost 6 bases to trimming and J lost 3 bases, with 10 bases between them. This CDR3 is CAISSPRTDTQYF. CDR3 coding DNA: TGTGCCATCAGCTCGCCTAGGACAGATACGCAGTATTTT.

This clonotype was seen more than once but under ten times. The rearrangement uses TRBV6-2 or TRBV6-3 and TRBJ1-5; TRBD1 might be the D (6 bases). Trimming took off 2 bases at V and 7 bases at J, with 12 bases between the two ends. The CDR3 has 14 amino acids. The germline V gene encodes CDR1 MNHEY and CDR2 SVGEGT. The CDR3 DNA is TGTGCCAGCAGTTACGAACAGGGTTTACAGCCCCAGCATTTT. It specifies CASSYEQGLQPQHF.

This clonotype was recorded at least ten times. V and J are TRBV13 and TRBJ1-2, with D tentatively TRBD1 (5 bases). Trimming cost V 6 bases and J 5 bases, with 10 bases left between them. CDR1 and CDR2 from the germline V gene are PRHDT and FYEKMQ (reference sequence). The CDR3 runs 12 residues. The CDR3 spells CASSRPGYGYTF. The CDR3 bases are TGTGCCAGCAGTCGGCCAGGGTATGGCTACACCTTC.

The rearrangement joins TRBV18 to TRBJ2-7; the match to TRBD1 covers 10 bases. CDR3 length: 17 amino acids. The V and J ends lost 3 bases and 1 base, in that order; junction bases with no gene match: 9. Germline CDR1 reads KGHSH; CDR2 reads LQKENI. The CDR3 region has the DNA TGTGCCAGCTCACCCTCCGGGACAGGGGCAAAGTCCTACGAGCAGTACTTC. Encoded protein: CASSPSGTGAKSYEQYF.

This clonotype has more than one count but fewer than ten. The chain uses TRBV20-1 and TRBJ1-2; D possibly corresponds to TRBD1 (6 bases). V lost 0 bases, J lost 4 bases, and 15 bases lay in between. Germline CDR1 reads DFQATT; CDR2 reads SNEGSKA (reference sequence). This CDR3 has 15 amino acids. DNA for the CDR3: TGCAGTGCTAGAGAATCCGGGGGCTACGCCTATGGCTACACCTTC. Translating gives CSARESGGYAYGYTF.

The V gene is TRBV5-1, the J gene TRBJ2-2; TRBD1 is a possible D gene (5 bases). V lost 0 bases and J lost 6, with 12 bases in between. Germline values: CDR1 SGHRS, CDR2 YFSETQ. The CDR3 totals 15 residues. DNA of the CDR3: TGCGCCAGCAGCTTGGATGGCAGGGCATCCGGGGAGCTGTTTTTT. Translation: CASSLDGRASGELFF.

This clonotype was counted at least ten times. CDR3 DNA sequence: TGTGCCAGCAGTTTCTTGGAGGGGGCAGGTACCGGGGAGCTGTTTTTT. It specifies CASSFLEGAGTGELFF. The rearrangement joins TRBV12-3 or TRBV12-4 to TRBJ2-2, with a possible D match to TRBD1 (7 bases). The CDR3 runs 16 residues. V lost 3 bases and J 5 bases, leaving 16 bases between the germline ends.

The chain employs TRBV27 and TRBJ2-7; D may be TRBD1 (6 bases). CDR3 length: 13 amino acids. Trimming left V 2 bases short and J 3 bases short, with 8 bases between. Germline CDR1 and CDR2: MNHEY and SMNVEV (reference sequence). Here the CDR3 reads CASSLQGRYEQYF. As DNA, the CDR3 is TGTGCCAGCAGTTTACAGGGGCGCTACGAGCAGTACTTC.

This clonotype has only a few counts. V is TRBV20-1 and J is TRBJ2-7, with 8 bases identical to TRBD1. Trimming took 6 bases from V and 5 from J; bases not matched to a gene: 12. The CDR3 loop spans 14 amino acids. Germline CDR1 DFQATT, CDR2 SNEGSKA (reference sequence). The CDR3 DNA sequence: TGCAGTGCAAATCCCGCCCCAGGGGGCAACGAGCAGTACTTC. It is translated as CSANPAPGGNEQYF.

The chain has TRBV15 and TRBJ2-3, with TRBD2 matching over 14 bases. CDR1 LNHNV and CDR2 YYDKDF come from the germline V gene (reference sequence). The CDR3 runs 17 residues. V was pared by 5 bases and J by 5 bases, with 9 bases of the junction left unmatched. The CDR3 spells CATSPRTSGGLGDTQYF. CDR3 DNA sequence: TGTGCCACCAGCCCTCGGACTAGCGGGGGGCTCGGAGATACGCAGTATTTT.

This clonotype occurred a few times. The rearrangement links TRBV27 to TRBJ2-5; 9 bases align to TRBD1. CDR1 is MNHEY and CDR2 is SMNVEV in the germline V gene (reference sequence). This CDR3 spans 14 amino acids. The ends lost 4 bases at V and 2 bases at J; junction bases unmatched: 2. Here the CDR3 DNA reads TGTGCCAGCAGTTACAGGGGGCGTCAAGAGACCCAGTACTTC. This codes for CASSYRGRQETQYF.